A selection of T cell receptor beta chains follows, all from one sample in a study of blood T cell repertoires in COVID-19. Sequencing used immunoSEQ multiplex PCR; TCRdb keeps in-frame clones, though not all of them. Counted here are some 270,000 clones, 80% to 90% occurring once; the ten biggest clones make up approximately 11%. Sequences were obtained from peripheral blood. The receptors originated from a woman between 65 and 79 years old with acute or convalescent COVID-19. CDR3s include the opening cysteine and the closing phenylalanine or tryptophan. A D gene is named only where the DNA matches it firmly. Expanded clones are given a class, and other clones once, few, many or no size at all.

CDR3aa: CASSAGVEGYTF; CDR3nt: TGTGCCAGCAGCGCCGGGGTCGAGGGCTACACCTTC; abundance: -; d_gene: -; j_gene: TRBJ1-2; v_gene: TRBV3-1/TRBV3-2
CDR3aa: CASSLTGAGDGYTF; CDR3nt: TGCGCCAGCAGCCTAACAGGGGCGGGTGATGGCTACACCTTC; abundance: -; d_gene: TRBD1; j_gene: TRBJ1-2; v_gene: TRBV5-1
CDR3aa: CASSDPRPGTGLNTEAFF; CDR3nt: TGCGCCAGCAGTGATCCGCGTCCCGGGACAGGGTTGAACACTGAAGCTTTCTTT; abundance: -; d_gene: TRBD1; j_gene: TRBJ1-1; v_gene: TRBV10-2
CDR3aa: CASGSRLANYGYTF; CDR3nt: TGTGCCAGCGGTTCAAGATTAGCTAACTATGGCTACACCTTC; abundance: -; d_gene: -; j_gene: TRBJ1-2; v_gene: TRBV27
CDR3aa: CASSLGGGALETQYF; CDR3nt: TGTGCCAGCAGCTTGGGCGGGGGGGCTTTAGAGACCCAGTACTTC; abundance: -; d_gene: TRBD2; j_gene: TRBJ2-5; v_gene: TRBV11-3
CDR3aa: CASSVPVTGPNYGYTF; CDR3nt: TGTGCCAGCAGTGTTCCCGTGACAGGGCCTAACTATGGCTACACCTTC; abundance: -; d_gene: TRBD1; j_gene: TRBJ1-2; v_gene: TRBV2
CDR3aa: CASSFGGSNQPQHF; CDR3nt: TGTGCCAGCAGTTTCGGGGGGAGCAATCAGCCCCAGCATTTT; abundance: once; d_gene: -; j_gene: TRBJ1-5; v_gene: TRBV27
CDR3aa: CATSDLAPLRAGGYNEQFF; CDR3nt: TGTGCCACCAGTGATTTGGCCCCCCTCCGAGCGGGGGGTTACAATGAGCAGTTCTTC; abundance: -; d_gene: TRBD2; j_gene: TRBJ2-1; v_gene: TRBV24-1
CDR3aa: CASSAQHMNTEAFF; CDR3nt: TGTGCCAGCAGCGCACAGCACATGAACACTGAAGCTTTCTTT; abundance: -; d_gene: -; j_gene: TRBJ1-1; v_gene: TRBV7-2
CDR3aa: CASRPGQANSPLHF; CDR3nt: TGTGCCAGCAGACCGGGACAGGCAAATTCACCCCTCCACTTT; abundance: -; d_gene: TRBD1; j_gene: TRBJ1-6; v_gene: TRBV3-1/TRBV3-2
CDR3aa: CASSPSGQENQPQHF; CDR3nt: TGTGCCAGCAGCCCCTCGGGACAGGAGAATCAGCCCCAGCATTTT; abundance: -; d_gene: TRBD1; j_gene: TRBJ1-5; v_gene: TRBV3-1/TRBV3-2
CDR3aa: CASSDIDTEAFF; CDR3nt: TGTGCCAGCAGCGATATAGACACTGAAGCTTTCTTT; abundance: few; d_gene: -; j_gene: TRBJ1-1; v_gene: TRBV3-1/TRBV3-2
CDR3aa: CASSPSGTRSADTQYF; CDR3nt: TGTGCCAGCAGCCCCTCCGGGACTAGATCGGCGGATACGCAGTATTTT; abundance: -; d_gene: TRBD2; j_gene: TRBJ2-3; v_gene: TRBV7-9
CDR3aa: CASRRPGRGDSPLHF; CDR3nt: TGTGCCAGCAGAAGGCCAGGGAGGGGAGATTCACCCCTCCACTTT; abundance: -; d_gene: -; j_gene: TRBJ1-6; v_gene: TRBV11-2
CDR3aa: CASTKRGGSNQPQHF; CDR3nt: TGTGCCAGCACCAAAAGGGGGGGTTCCAATCAGCCCCAGCATTTT; abundance: -; d_gene: -; j_gene: TRBJ1-5; v_gene: TRBV5-8
CDR3aa: CASSLGSGAYNSPLHF; CDR3nt: TGTGCCAGCAGCTTAGGGTCTGGGGCGTATAATTCACCCCTCCACTTT; abundance: -; d_gene: -; j_gene: TRBJ1-6; v_gene: TRBV7-2
CDR3aa: CASSQPSGELFF; CDR3nt: TGTGCCAGCAGCCAACCTTCCGGGGAGCTGTTTTTT; abundance: -; d_gene: -; j_gene: TRBJ2-2; v_gene: TRBV3-1/TRBV3-2
CDR3aa: CASSQRVQGAYGYTF; CDR3nt: TGTGCCAGCAGCCAAAGGGTGCAGGGGGCCTATGGCTACACCTTC; abundance: -; d_gene: TRBD1; j_gene: TRBJ1-2; v_gene: TRBV14
CDR3aa: CASSLVGDTDTQYF; CDR3nt: TGTGCCAGCAGCCTCGTCGGGGACACAGATACGCAGTATTTT; abundance: -; d_gene: -; j_gene: TRBJ2-3; v_gene: TRBV9
CDR3aa: CASGLSLDGLEKLFF; CDR3nt: TGTGCCAGTGGGCTGAGTTTAGACGGTCTTGAAAAACTGTTTTTT; abundance: -; d_gene: -; j_gene: TRBJ1-4; v_gene: TRBV2
CDR3aa: CASTSGTGIYEQYF; CDR3nt: TGTGCCAGCACCAGCGGGACAGGCATCTACGAGCAGTACTTC; abundance: -; d_gene: -; j_gene: TRBJ2-7; v_gene: TRBV6-5
CDR3aa: CASSAGQGGSTEAFF; CDR3nt: TGCGCCAGCAGCGCGGGACAGGGGGGTAGCACTGAAGCTTTCTTT; abundance: -; d_gene: TRBD1; j_gene: TRBJ1-1; v_gene: TRBV5-1
CDR3aa: CASSLGLEGETQYF; CDR3nt: TGCGCCAGCAGCTTGGGACTAGAGGGAGAGACCCAGTACTTC; abundance: -; d_gene: -; j_gene: TRBJ2-5; v_gene: TRBV5-1
CDR3aa: CASSLMMLGGELFF; CDR3nt: TGTGCCAGCAGCTTAATGATGCTCGGCGGGGAGCTGTTTTTT; abundance: -; d_gene: -; j_gene: TRBJ2-2; v_gene: TRBV7-2
CDR3aa: CASSSGVTYEQYF; CDR3nt: TGTGCCAGCAGTTCCGGGGTCACCTACGAGCAGTACTTC; abundance: -; d_gene: -; j_gene: TRBJ2-7; v_gene: TRBV12-3/TRBV12-4
CDR3aa: CASRPDRAPETQYF; CDR3nt: TGTGCCAGCAGGCCTGACAGGGCCCCTGAGACCCAGTACTTC; abundance: once; d_gene: TRBD1; j_gene: TRBJ2-5; v_gene: TRBV28
CDR3aa: CASRLQGPGEAFF; CDR3nt: TGTGCCAGCAGATTACAGGGGCCTGGTGAAGCTTTCTTT; abundance: -; d_gene: TRBD1; j_gene: TRBJ1-1; v_gene: TRBV5-6
CDR3aa: CASSPPRAGGRNEQFF; CDR3nt: TGTGCCAGCTCACCGCCCAGAGCGGGGGGGCGGAATGAGCAGTTCTTC; abundance: once; d_gene: TRBD2; j_gene: TRBJ2-1; v_gene: TRBV18
CDR3aa: CASSAQGPPDTQYF; CDR3nt: TGTGCCAGCAGCGCGCAGGGTCCCCCAGATACGCAGTATTTT; abundance: -; d_gene: -; j_gene: TRBJ2-3; v_gene: TRBV9
CDR3aa: CASSYSVGDRVAGYTF; CDR3nt: TGTGCCAGCAGTTACTCAGTAGGGGACAGGGTCGCCGGCTACACCTTC; abundance: -; d_gene: TRBD1; j_gene: TRBJ1-2; v_gene: TRBV6-5
CDR3aa: CASSLGGGFTDTQYF; CDR3nt: TGTGCCAGCAGCTTAGGCGGGGGGTTCACAGATACGCAGTATTTT; abundance: -; d_gene: TRBD2; j_gene: TRBJ2-3; v_gene: TRBV7-9
CDR3aa: CASSLGLSFTDTQYF; CDR3nt: TGCGCCAGCAGCTTGGGGCTCTCTTTCACAGATACGCAGTATTTT; abundance: -; d_gene: -; j_gene: TRBJ2-3; v_gene: TRBV5-1
CDR3aa: CASSFYPGELFF; CDR3nt: TGTGCCAGCAGTTTTTATCCCGGGGAGCTGTTTTTT; abundance: -; d_gene: -; j_gene: TRBJ2-2; v_gene: TRBV12-3/TRBV12-4
CDR3aa: CASSLRQGVDSPLHF; CDR3nt: TGTGCCAGCAGCTTACGGCAGGGGGTTGATTCACCCCTCCACTTT; abundance: -; d_gene: TRBD1; j_gene: TRBJ1-6; v_gene: TRBV11-2
CDR3aa: CASSSPSDGVYSGANVLTF; CDR3nt: TGTGCCAGCAGCTCCCCATCCGACGGGGTTTACTCTGGGGCCAACGTCCTGACTTTC; abundance: -; d_gene: -; j_gene: TRBJ2-6; v_gene: TRBV7-6